This T cell receptor (beta chain) was obtained from a study of response to subunit inactivated influenza vaccine listed by TCRdb under 2018. Concerning the study at large: Deep quantitative T cell receptor repertoire profiling was used in the study to track responses to a trivalent subunit inactivated influenza vaccine. The research as a whole found: The authors proposed that each seasonal influenza vaccination may bring in only a limited number of new T cells.

To prepare the library, RT-PCR was applied. The reads were generated on an Illumina HiSeq 2500. TCRdb reanalyzed the raw reads on its own, using fastp at Q25 for trimming and MiXCR for clone calling, and kept in-frame beta chains. Rows are combined by CDR3 protein, so each entry shows the most common genes and DNA. In this sample the table shows a few hundred thousand distinct CDR3 sequences, approximately 15% of which occur a single time. Over 8.5% of the sample is taken by the ten largest. On this clonotype: It lacks a known antigen. No base qualities exist here, and no much larger clone lies one base off it.

The CDR3 measures 15 amino acids from cysteine to phenylalanine. This entry keeps only the CDR3 DNA: 45 bases, framed from base 1. V is trimmed back by 2 bases and J by 7 bases, and the junction contains 12 bases that no gene match accounts for. Via the germline V gene (reference sequence), CDR1 is SGHNT and CDR2 YYREEE. The sample consisted of PBMCs from blood, taken 12 days after vaccination. This clonotype was sampled from a man aged 50 to 60 who received an inactivated influenza vaccine. Donor details come from another sample of the same person, matched by shared clones. The V and J segments used are TRBV5-4 and TRBJ2-7; 7 bases in the junction line up with TRBD2. The DNA is as follows: TGTGCCAGCAGCTTCGGCGGGGGAGCACCTAAGGAGCAGTACTTC. The translation is CASSFGGGAPKEQYF.